Below are 10 T cell receptor beta chains sequenced from a single sample in a study of chemoradiotherapy in HPV16-positive cancers. Method: immunoSEQ multiplex PCR; TCRdb's copy keeps in-frame clones and lacks some. The data hold 8,500 to 9,000 clones, with roughly 70% observed a single time. This sample was obtained from a patient who underwent chemoradiotherapy. The receptors derive from a human donor with HPV-associated anogenital cancer.

This clone was counted only a few times. V is TRBV18 and J is TRBJ2-3, with 7 bases identical to TRBD1. Germline V CDR1 and CDR2: KGHSH, LQKENI. Trimming cost V 2 bases and J 5 bases; bases outside gene matches: 7. The CDR3 is 15 amino acids. CDR3 protein: CASSPDRARGDTQYF. CDR3 nucleotide sequence: TGTGCCAGCTCACCAGACAGGGCTCGGGGAGATACGCAGTATTTT.

This clone was counted once. The chain uses TRBV5-5 and TRBJ1-1, with D uncertain. Germline V gene data show CDR1 as SGHKS and CDR2 as YYEKEE (reference sequence). Trimming took off 0 bases at V and 8 bases at J, with 14 bases between the two ends. The CDR3 runs 14 residues. The CDR3 region has the DNA TGTGCCAGCAGCTTGGGTAGCCGGACGGGGGAAGCTTTCTTT. The encoded protein is CASSLGSRTGEAFF. Supplemented by reference TRBV5-5 and TRBJ1-1, the full variable domain reads DAGVTQSPTHLIKTRGQQVTLRCSPISGHKSVSWYQQVLGQGPQFIFQYYEKEERGRGNFPDRFSARQFPNYSSELNVNALLLGDSALYLCASSLGSRTGEAFFGQGTRLTVV.

J is TRBJ2-6 and V is TRBV29-1; D remains unclear. V was clipped by 3 bases and J by 1 base, with 10 bases between them. The CDR3 has 15 residues. In germline, CDR1 is SQVTM, CDR2 ANQGSEA. CDR3 loop: CSVDRTLSGANVLTF. DNA of the CDR3: TGCAGCGTTGACCGGACCCTATCTGGGGCCAACGTCCTGACTTTC.

The V gene is TRBV28, the J gene TRBJ1-1, with 7 bases identical to TRBD1. The CDR3 totals 16 residues. V dropped 8 bases and J dropped 2; count of bases not matched to a gene: 14. Germline lookup yields CDR1 MDHEN and CDR2 SYDVKM. CDR3 amino acids: CASGRAGGSINTEAFF. The DNA for the CDR3 is TGTGCCAGCGGTAGGGCAGGGGGTTCTATAAACACTGAAGCTTTCTTT.

The chain joins TRBV11-1 to TRBJ2-5; TRBD1 matches at 11 bases. The CDR3 is 19 amino acids. With V trimmed by 0 bases and J by 0 bases, 9 bases remained unmatched. Germline V gene sequence: CDR1 SGHAT, CDR2 FQDESV (reference sequence). DNA for the CDR3: TGTGCCAGCAGCTTAGCGGATTTTAGGACAGGGGGCCACCAAGAGACCCAGTACTTC. Its protein is CASSLADFRTGGHQETQYF.

J is TRBJ2-1 and V is TRBV6-1, with 9 bases lining up with TRBD2. The junction had 8 bases not matched to a gene; V was cut back by 3 bases and J by 8 bases. This CDR3 region has 15 residues. Germline V gene sequence: CDR1 MNHNS, CDR2 SASEGT. The CDR3 sequence: CASSEAAGGFDEQFF. CDR3 bases: TGTGCCAGCAGTGAGGCGGCGGGAGGGTTCGATGAGCAGTTCTTC.

The chain carries TRBV5-1 and TRBJ2-3, with 12 nucleotides matching TRBD2. CDR3 length: 17 amino acids. Germline V gene data show CDR1 as SGHRS and CDR2 as YFSETQ. The V gene end was trimmed by 8 bases and the J gene end by 0 bases; junction bases not matched to a gene: 10. The DNA for the CDR3 is TGCGCCAGTATGCCCCGACTAGCGGGAGTGAGCACAGATACGCAGTATTTT. Amino acids: CASMPRLAGVSTDTQYF. The full variable domain, rest sourced from reference TRBV5-1 and TRBJ2-3, is KAGVTQTPRYLIKTRGQQVTLSCSPISGHRSVSWYQQTPGQGLQFLFEYFSETQRNKGNFPGRFSGRQFSNSRSEMNVSTLELGDSALYLCASMPRLAGVSTDTQYFGPGTRLTVL.

The rearrangement links TRBV28 to TRBJ2-7; D remains ambiguous. CDR1 and CDR2 (germline): MDHEN, SYDVKM. The CDR3 is 13 amino acids. The V gene lost 6 bases and the J gene lost 4 bases, with 13 bases spanning the gap. The CDR3 nucleotides are TGTGCCAGCAGCTCTCGGTTTTTATACGAGCAGTACTTC. Residues: CASSSRFLYEQYF.

The gene calls are TRBV6-6 and TRBJ1-2; possibly TRBD1 for D (5 bases). Germline assignment: CDR1 MNHNY and CDR2 SVGAGI (reference sequence). The CDR3 is 13 amino acids. Trimming stripped 7 bases from V and 1 base from J, with 10 bases between. CDR3 region: CASTADSNYGYTF. In DNA form, the CDR3 reads TGTGCCAGCACCGCCGACAGTAACTATGGCTACACCTTC.

The V gene is TRBV9, the J gene TRBJ2-5; D is undetermined. Germline lookup yields CDR1 SGDLS and CDR2 YYNGEE. The CDR3 totals 13 residues. Trimming took off 0 bases at V and 2 bases at J, with 5 bases between the two ends. CDR3 amino acids: CASSVDRQETQYF. The CDR3 region has the DNA TGTGCCAGCAGCGTAGACCGGCAAGAGACCCAGTACTTC.